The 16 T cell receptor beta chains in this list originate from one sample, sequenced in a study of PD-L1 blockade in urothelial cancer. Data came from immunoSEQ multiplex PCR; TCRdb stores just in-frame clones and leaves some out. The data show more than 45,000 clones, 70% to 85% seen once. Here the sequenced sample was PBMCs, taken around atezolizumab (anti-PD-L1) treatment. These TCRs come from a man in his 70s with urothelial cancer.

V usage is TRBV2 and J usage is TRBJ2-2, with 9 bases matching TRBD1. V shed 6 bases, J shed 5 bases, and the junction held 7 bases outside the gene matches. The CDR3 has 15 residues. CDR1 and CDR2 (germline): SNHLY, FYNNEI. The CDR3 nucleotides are TGTGCCAGCAGGGGGGACAGGGACATAACCGGGGAGCTGTTTTTT. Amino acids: CASRGDRDITGELFF.

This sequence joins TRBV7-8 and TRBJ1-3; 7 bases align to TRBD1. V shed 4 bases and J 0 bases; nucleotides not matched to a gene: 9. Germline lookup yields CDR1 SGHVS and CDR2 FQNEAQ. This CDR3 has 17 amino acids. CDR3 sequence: CASSWDRNLDSGNTIYF. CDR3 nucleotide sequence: TGTGCCAGCAGCTGGGACAGAAATTTGGACTCTGGAAACACCATATATTTT.

The CDR3 DNA sequence: TGTGCCAGCAGCTCCACAGGGTTTTTCGAGCAGTACTTC. Translation gives CASSSTGFFEQYF. The gene calls are TRBV7-2 and TRBJ2-7, with D perhaps matching TRBD1 (6 bases). V lost 4 bases, J lost 6 bases, and 13 bases lay in between. Looked up from germline, CDR1 is SGHTA and CDR2 is FQGNSA. CDR3 length equals 13 residues.

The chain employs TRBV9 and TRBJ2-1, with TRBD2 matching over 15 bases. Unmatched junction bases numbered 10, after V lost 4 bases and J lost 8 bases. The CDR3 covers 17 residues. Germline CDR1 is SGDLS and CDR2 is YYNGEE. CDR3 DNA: TGTGCCAGCAGCCCCGGGACTAGCGGGGGGAGGGTCCATGAGCAGTTCTTC. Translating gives CASSPGTSGGRVHEQFF.

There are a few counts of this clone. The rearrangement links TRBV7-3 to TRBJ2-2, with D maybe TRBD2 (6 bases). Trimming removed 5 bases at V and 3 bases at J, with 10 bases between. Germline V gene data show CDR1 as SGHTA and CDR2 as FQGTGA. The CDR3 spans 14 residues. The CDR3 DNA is TGTGCCAGCAGCCGGGACTGGTACACCGGGGAGCTGTTTTTT. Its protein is CASSRDWYTGELFF. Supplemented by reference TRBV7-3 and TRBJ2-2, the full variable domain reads GAGVSQTPSNKVTEKGKYVELRCDPISGHTALYWYRQSLGQGPEFLIYFQGTGAADDSGLPNDRFFAVRPEGSVSTLKIQRTERGDSAVYLCASSRDWYTGELFFGEGSRLTVL.

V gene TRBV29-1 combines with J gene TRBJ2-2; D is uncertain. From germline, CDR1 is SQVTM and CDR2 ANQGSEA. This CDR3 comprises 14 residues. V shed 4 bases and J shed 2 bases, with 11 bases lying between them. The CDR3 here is CSVAGLTNTGELFF. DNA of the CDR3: TGCAGCGTTGCAGGTCTTACTAACACCGGGGAGCTGTTTTTT.

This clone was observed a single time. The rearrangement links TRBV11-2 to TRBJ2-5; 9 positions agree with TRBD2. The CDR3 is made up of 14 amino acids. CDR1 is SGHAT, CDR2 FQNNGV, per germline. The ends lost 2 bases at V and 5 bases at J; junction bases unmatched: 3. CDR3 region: CASSLLAGGETQYF. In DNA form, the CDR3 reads TGTGCCAGCAGCTTACTGGCGGGAGGGGAGACCCAGTACTTC.

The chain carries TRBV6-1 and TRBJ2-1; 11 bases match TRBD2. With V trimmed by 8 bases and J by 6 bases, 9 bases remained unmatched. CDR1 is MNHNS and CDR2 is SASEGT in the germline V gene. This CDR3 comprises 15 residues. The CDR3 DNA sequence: TGTGCCAGCGGGTTTCTAGCGGGGGGTACCAATGAGCAGTTCTTC. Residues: CASGFLAGGTNEQFF.

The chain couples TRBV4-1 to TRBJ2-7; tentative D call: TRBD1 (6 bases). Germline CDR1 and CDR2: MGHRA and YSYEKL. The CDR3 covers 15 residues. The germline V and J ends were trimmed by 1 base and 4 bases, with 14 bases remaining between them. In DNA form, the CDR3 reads TGCGCCAGCAGCCAAGTCAGGACAGCAGCGTACGAGCAGTACTTC. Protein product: CASSQVRTAAYEQYF.

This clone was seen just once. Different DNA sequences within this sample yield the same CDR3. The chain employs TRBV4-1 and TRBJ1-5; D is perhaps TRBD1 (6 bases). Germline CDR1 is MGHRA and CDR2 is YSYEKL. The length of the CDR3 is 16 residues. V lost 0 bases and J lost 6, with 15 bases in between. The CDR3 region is CASSQERGRTGQPQHF. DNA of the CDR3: TGCGCCAGCAGCCAAGAGAGGGGGAGAACTGGTCAGCCCCAGCATTTT.

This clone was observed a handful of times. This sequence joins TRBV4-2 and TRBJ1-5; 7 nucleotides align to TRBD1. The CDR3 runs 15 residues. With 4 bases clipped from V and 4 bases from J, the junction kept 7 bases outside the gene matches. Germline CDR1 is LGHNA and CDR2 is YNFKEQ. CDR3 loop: CASSRDIQGNQPQHF. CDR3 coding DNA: TGTGCCAGCAGCCGGGACATACAGGGGAATCAGCCCCAGCATTTT.

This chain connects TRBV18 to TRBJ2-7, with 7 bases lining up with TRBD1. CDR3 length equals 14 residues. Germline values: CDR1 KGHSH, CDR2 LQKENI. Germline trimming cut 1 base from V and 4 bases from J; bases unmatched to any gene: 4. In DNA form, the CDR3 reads TGTGCCAGCTCACCACAGAAGGGGGCTTACGAGCAGTACTTC. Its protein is CASSPQKGAYEQYF.

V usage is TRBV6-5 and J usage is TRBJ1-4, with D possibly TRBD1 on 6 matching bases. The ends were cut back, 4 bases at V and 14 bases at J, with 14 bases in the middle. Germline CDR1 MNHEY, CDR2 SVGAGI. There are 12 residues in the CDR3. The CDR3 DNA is TGTGCCAGCAGTTCTAGGGGGGGGAGTCTGTTTTTT. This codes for CASSSRGGSLFF.

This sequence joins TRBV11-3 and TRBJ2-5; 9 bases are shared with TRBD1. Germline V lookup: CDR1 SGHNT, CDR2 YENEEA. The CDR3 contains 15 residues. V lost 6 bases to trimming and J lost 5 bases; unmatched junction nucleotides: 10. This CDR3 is CASSSRTGAGETQYF. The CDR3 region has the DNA TGTGCCAGCAGTTCTCGGACAGGGGCAGGGGAGACCCAGTACTTC. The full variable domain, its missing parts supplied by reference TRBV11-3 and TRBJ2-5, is EAGVVQSPRYKIIEKKQPVAFWCNPISGHNTLYWYLQNLGQGPELLIRYENEEAVDDSQLPKDRFSAERLKGVDSTLKIQPAELGDSAVYLCASSSRTGAGETQYFGPGTRLLVL.

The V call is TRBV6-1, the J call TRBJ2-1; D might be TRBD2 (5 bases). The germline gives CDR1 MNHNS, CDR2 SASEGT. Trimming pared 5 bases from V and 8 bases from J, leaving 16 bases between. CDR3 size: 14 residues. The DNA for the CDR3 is TGTGCCAGCAGTATGTACGAGGGAACCTATGAGCAGTTCTTC. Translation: CASSMYEGTYEQFF.

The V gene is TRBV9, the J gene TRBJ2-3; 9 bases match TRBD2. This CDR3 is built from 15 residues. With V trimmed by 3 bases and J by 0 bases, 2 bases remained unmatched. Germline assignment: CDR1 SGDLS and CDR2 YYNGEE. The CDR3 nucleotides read TGTGCCAGCAGCGCCCTAGCGGGGAGCACAGATACGCAGTATTTT. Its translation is CASSALAGSTDTQYF. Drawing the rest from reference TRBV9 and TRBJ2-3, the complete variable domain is DSGVTQTPKHLITATGQRVTLRCSPRSGDLSVYWYQQSLDQGLQFLIQYYNGEERAKGNILERFSAQQFPDLHSELNLSSLELGDSALYFCASSALAGSTDTQYFGPGTRLTVL.